This T cell receptor beta chain is from a study of radiation and T cells in renal cell carcinoma (dated by TCRdb to between 2020 and 2021). Context from the whole study: Samples came from a clinical trial, in which primary renal cell carcinomas received 15 Gy stereotactic body radiation therapy followed by nephrectomy 4 weeks later. In total, more than 50 samples underwent TCR beta sequencing: 25 or so tumors plus 27 peripheral blood samples. Across all 53 samples, under 4,500,000 unique CDR3 nucleotide sequences, encoding roughly 2,600,000 unique CDR3 amino acid sequences, were identified.

Taken with the paper, the label for time point translates to: blood 2 weeks post-SBRT. The treatment or condition label on this specimen signifies: 15 Gy SBRT to primary tumor, nephrectomy 4 weeks later. Serial peripheral blood from radiation-treated patients was sampled at baseline, 2 weeks and 4 weeks after SBRT to track tumor-enriched clonotypes. Every patient had renal cell carcinoma of clear cell pathology. Genomic DNA for TCR sequencing was prepared using the QIAamp DNA Blood Mini Kit (Qiagen). Samples were included in the analyses only if all quality control checks were passed. Concerning this clone itself: Its cognate antigen has yet to be identified. Base qualities are not at hand, and no much larger clone is one base apart.

TCR beta libraries were generated from genomic DNA with the immunoSEQ kit, following the manufacturer's recommendations. Library preparation used a first multiplex PCR with proprietary primers, then a second PCR adding unique barcodes, with bead cleanups after each round. Each sample batch included a kit-provided positive control reaction and a negative control reaction. The final libraries were assessed on an Agilent 4200 TapeStation D1000 ScreenTape, pooled by volume, and quantified by qPCR. Sequencing was performed on an Illumina NextSeq500 using a MidOutput 150-cycle cartridge, with 156 Read1 cycles, 15 Index1 cycles, and the kit custom primers. The pooled library was loaded at 0.9 to 1 pM with an approximately 22% PhiX control spike-in. As for the original processing: The vendor-processed data were analyzed in R, and a clonotype was defined as all T cells that share the same CDR3 nucleotide sequence. For clone abundance analyses, frequencies were normalized to the 10,000 most abundant clones per sample. Before analysis, public T cell clones were removed, and these numbered fewer than five per sample on average. An abundance difference of at least 32-fold between compartments was the criterion for calling clonotypes tumor-enriched or baseline blood-enriched. Clonotypes expanded or contracted between blood time points were identified with a beta-binomial differential abundance model. The Baroni-Urbani and Buser coefficient was used to measure tumor-blood repertoire similarity, and groups were compared with two-tailed Wilcoxon tests in R. The source is immuneACCESS, and TCRdb retained only in-frame sequences with V and J called. Part of the clones is not carried over; for the studies checked, unresolved V genes explain less than half of this, and the remainder is unexplained. Clone size and V and J calls were adopted from that table, with D and trimming inferred from the DNA. This sample gives roughly 80,000 clones in total; 80% to 90% of them show up just once. Under 25% of the sample is in the top ten clones.

From its cysteine to its phenylalanine, the CDR3 spans 13 amino acids. Only the CDR3 DNA is retained, 39 bases long and in frame from the first base. Based on the germline V gene, the CDR1 and CDR2 sequences are MNHNS and SASEGT. V is pared back by 2 bases and J by 7 bases, with 11 bases lying between the germline termini. General findings and caveats noted by the study authors: Because pretreatment tumor biopsies were not available, the study could not determine whether clonotypes were already present within the tumor at baseline. In blood, the top tumor clonotypes increased from baseline to 2 weeks after radiation and then shrank by 4 weeks, which suggests a temporary expansion of tumor-resident clones. The single-armed trial design could not address effects of radiation dose or scheduling on the TCR repertoire. Blood repertoire dynamics were not followed beyond 4 weeks after treatment.

This clonotype was obtained from a woman between 45 and 65 years old with renal cell carcinoma. This sample comprised blood, obtained from a patient whose treatment included radiotherapy and nephrectomy. This sequence uses TRBV6-1 and TRBJ1-1; the D gene is unclear. Read as DNA, the sequence is TGTGCCAGCAGTGAAAGCTCTGGGTTTGAAGCTTTCTTT. This codes for CASSESSGFEAFF.